This T cell receptor (beta chain) was profiled in a study of blood T cell repertoires in COVID-19. This clone occurred once. Assay: immunoSEQ multiplex PCR; the TCRdb copy retains only in-frame clones and omits some. The repertoire holds about 480,000 clones, with around nine tenths as singletons. Unmatched junction bases numbered 18, after V lost 5 bases and J lost 4 bases. The CDR3 runs 18 residues. CDR1 SGHTA and CDR2 FQGTGA come from the germline V gene. The V call is TRBV7-3, the J call TRBJ2-3; 7 positions agree with TRBD2. This TCR was recovered from a woman aged 50 to 60 with COVID-19, enrolled during active disease. Sequencing was performed on peripheral blood. The CDR3 is CASSPDPTPSGAADTQYF. CDR3 in DNA: TGTGCCAGCAGCCCAGATCCCACCCCCAGCGGGGCGGCAGATACGCAGTATTTT.